The rows below give T cell receptor beta chains drawn from one sample of a study of T cells in Graves' hyperthyroidism and ophthalmopathy. One entry per CDR3 protein results from TCRdb running MiXCR on the multiplex PCR reads. The table includes about 610,000 distinct CDR3 sequences, roughly 15% detected once. Sequencing used blood. All receptors derive from a woman aged 40 to 50 with Graves' ophthalmopathy. The CDR3 runs from the conserved cysteine through the conserved F or W.

TRBV20-1	TRBJ1-5	CSAPGGGNQPQHF
TRBV20-1	TRBJ2-7	CSARVGLAGGLSSYEQYF
TRBV12-3/TRBV12-4	TRBJ1-5	CASRGSNQPPHF
TRBV7-9	TRBJ2-5	CASSPEGQQETQYF
TRBV12-3/TRBV12-4	TRBJ1-5	CASSRQGPNQPQHF
TRBV3-1	TRBJ1-2	CASSQVAGNGYTF
TRBV10-2	TRBJ1-5	CASSGTGQDQPQHF
TRBV20-1	TRBJ2-2	CSASYSVVTGELFF
TRBV12-3/TRBV12-4	TRBJ2-2	CASGYRGNTGELFF
TRBV27	TRBJ2-1	CASSSGGFSEQFF
TRBV29-1	TRBJ2-5	CSVEGTSGRFQETQYF
TRBV19	TRBJ2-7	CASSWLASGNSYEQYF
TRBV29-1	TRBJ1-2	CSVHLQGGSYGYTF
TRBV27	TRBJ2-2	CASSFSGGPMSTGELFF
TRBV4-3	TRBJ1-2	CASSHLTYYGYTF
TRBV20-1	TRBJ2-7	CSARGYDFSYEQYF
TRBV7-2	TRBJ1-2	CASSLGDQGGYTF
TRBV2	TRBJ1-1	CASNLLSTENTEAFF
TRBV14	TRBJ1-1	CASSLYPRAPGAFF
TRBV19	TRBJ1-5	CASSVGQGKFQPQHF
TRBV10-3	TRBJ2-7	CAIRAVGIGEQYF
TRBV12-3/TRBV12-4	TRBJ1-1	CASIPDRFATEAFF
TRBV3-1	TRBJ1-2	CASSHGADGYTF
TRBV6-1	TRBJ2-7	CASSEGGARYEQYF
TRBV11-1	TRBJ2-7	CASSFGPREGYEQYF
TRBV6-1	TRBJ1-2	CASSPTPNYGYTF
TRBV6-2/TRBV6-3	TRBJ1-1	CASSNPWQGHTEAFF
TRBV6-5	TRBJ1-3	CASSYEEVLSGNTIYF
TRBV28	TRBJ2-2	CASSWTSTGELFF
TRBV28	TRBJ1-1	CASSGQGYTEAFF
TRBV7-2	TRBJ2-7	CASSRGTAYEQYF